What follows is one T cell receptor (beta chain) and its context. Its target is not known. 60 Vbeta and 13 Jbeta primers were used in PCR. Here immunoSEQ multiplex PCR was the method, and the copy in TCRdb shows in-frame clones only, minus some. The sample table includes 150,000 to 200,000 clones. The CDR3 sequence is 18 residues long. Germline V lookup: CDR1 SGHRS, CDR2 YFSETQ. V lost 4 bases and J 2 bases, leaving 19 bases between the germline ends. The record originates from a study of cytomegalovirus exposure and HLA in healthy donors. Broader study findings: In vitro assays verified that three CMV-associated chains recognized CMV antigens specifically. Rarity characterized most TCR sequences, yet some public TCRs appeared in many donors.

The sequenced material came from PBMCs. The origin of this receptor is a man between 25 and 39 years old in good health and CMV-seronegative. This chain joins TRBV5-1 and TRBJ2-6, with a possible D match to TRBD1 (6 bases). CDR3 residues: CASSNGGQSFTGANVLTF. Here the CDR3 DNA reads TGCGCCAGCAGCAATGGAGGACAGAGCTTCACTGGGGCCAACGTCCTGACTTTC.